A single sample gave rise to the 12 T cell receptor beta chains below, sequenced in a study of shared clonotypes between healthy human individuals. Positive CCR7 selection of CD45RO-negative cells yielded the naive CD8 cells, and terminally differentiated effector memory CD45RA+ cells were excluded. Repertoires were generated with immunoSEQ multiplex PCR, while TCRdb's copy carries only in-frame clones and drops some. Here the sample spans 760,000 or so clones, about 96% being singletons. Sequencing used naive CD8+ T cells sorted from blood. Receptor source: a man in his thirties or forties in good health.

Only one count was recorded for this clone. J is TRBJ1-1 and V is TRBV28; no reliable D call. V dropped 6 bases and J dropped 0 bases, with 14 bases sitting between them. The CDR3 sequence is 15 residues long. CDR1 MDHEN and CDR2 SYDVKM come from the germline V gene. As DNA, the CDR3 is TGTGCCAGCAGCTCCCAGCGGGAGTTGAACACTGAAGCTTTCTTT. It translates to CASSSQRELNTEAFF.

Remarks on this clone: Additional DNA sequences in this sample encode the identical CDR3. The rearrangement joins TRBV9 to TRBJ2-1; D is possibly TRBD2 (5 bases). The length of the CDR3 is 15 residues. CDR1 SGDLS and CDR2 YYNGEE come from the germline V gene. V was cut by 0 bases and J by 0 bases, with 7 bases left in between. The CDR3 region has the DNA TGTGCCAGCAGCGTAGGAAGCGGCTCCTACAATGAGCAGTTCTTC. This translates into CASSVGSGSYNEQFF.

The chain recombines TRBV6-5 with TRBJ1-1; the D gene is possibly TRBD1 (5 bases). Germline assignment: CDR1 MNHEY and CDR2 SVGAGI. The CDR3 runs to 14 residues. Trimming left V 7 bases short and J 4 bases short, with 16 bases between. The CDR3 nucleotides read TGTGCCAGCACCTACCAGGGCCTGAGCACTGAAGCTTTCTTT. This codes for CASTYQGLSTEAFF.

This chain joins TRBV27 and TRBJ2-7; D gene unclear. CDR3 length: 14 residues. The germline gives CDR1 MNHEY, CDR2 SMNVEV (reference sequence). The V end lost 2 bases, the J end lost 4 bases, and 12 bases lay between the germline ends. DNA of the CDR3: TGTGCCAGCAGTTTACCCGGTGGCAGATACGAGCAGTACTTC. It encodes CASSLPGGRYEQYF.

This chain uses TRBV7-9 with TRBJ2-7; TRBD2 aligns across 10 bases. The germline CDR1 and CDR2 sequences are SEHNR and FQNEAQ (reference sequence). This CDR3 contains 16 residues. V lost 4 bases to trimming and J lost 0 bases; unmatched junction nucleotides: 6. CDR3 region: CASSSPLAGRSYEQYF. CDR3 DNA: TGTGCCAGCAGCTCCCCACTAGCGGGACGCTCCTACGAGCAGTACTTC.

The V call is TRBV18, the J call TRBJ2-7; tentative D call: TRBD1 (5 bases). Germline assignment: CDR1 KGHSH and CDR2 LQKENI. This CDR3 spans 15 amino acids. V dropped 3 bases and J dropped 0 bases, with 12 bases sitting between them. The CDR3 nucleotides read TGTGCCAGCTCACCGGGGCATCCGAGCTCCTACGAGCAGTACTTC. Translating it yields CASSPGHPSSYEQYF.

The chain employs TRBV29-1 and TRBJ2-7; D possibly uses TRBD1 or TRBD2 (5 bases each). The CDR3 has 12 residues. V lost 3 bases and J lost 5, with 11 bases in between. The germline V gene has CDR1 SQVTM and CDR2 ANQGSEA. CDR3 protein: CSVDRGVNEQYF. In nucleotides, the CDR3 is TGCAGCGTTGACAGAGGGGTCAACGAGCAGTACTTC.

The chain carries TRBV4-1 and TRBJ2-7, with D tentatively TRBD1 (5 bases). Per germline, CDR1 MGHRA and CDR2 YSYEKL. V lost 3 bases and J lost 7, with 13 bases in between. CDR3 length equals 13 residues. In DNA, the CDR3 is TGCGCCAGCAGCCACCCGACAGCCTCGGAGCAGTACTTC. The encoded protein is CASSHPTASEQYF.

The DNA of the CDR3 is TGTGCCAGTGCTAGACTGAGCAACACCGGGGAGCTGTTTTTT. This gives the protein CASARLSNTGELFF. This sequence joins TRBV19 and TRBJ2-2, with D unclear. The ends were cut back, 8 bases at V and 2 bases at J, with 12 bases in the middle. CDR1 and CDR2 from the germline V gene are LNHDA and SQIVND (reference sequence). The CDR3 runs to 14 residues.

V and J are TRBV30 and TRBJ2-7; D is perhaps TRBD2 (6 bases). The germline V gene encodes CDR1 GTSNPN and CDR2 SVGIG (reference sequence). CDR3 length: 13 amino acids. Trimming cost V 0 bases and J 7 bases, with 13 bases left between them. The CDR3 region is CAWSVEWRGEQYF. The CDR3 DNA follows: TGTGCCTGGAGTGTTGAGTGGCGGGGAGAGCAGTACTTC.

The genes are TRBV27 and TRBJ2-1; 7 positions match TRBD2. Germline-derived CDR1 and CDR2 are MNHEY and SMNVEV (reference sequence). V lost 5 bases and J lost 10; bases outside the gene matches: 14. There are 15 residues in the CDR3. This CDR3 reads CASSGYAGGGREQFF. CDR3 DNA sequence: TGTGCCAGCAGTGGATATGCGGGCGGGGGTCGGGAGCAGTTCTTC.

The J gene is TRBJ1-4, the V gene TRBV29-1; D may be TRBD1 (5 bases). This CDR3 region has 14 residues. Germline lookup yields CDR1 SQVTM and CDR2 ANQGSEA. Trimming shortened V by 1 base and J by 5 bases, and 11 bases separated the two germline ends. The CDR3 DNA is TGCAGCGTTGAAGGGGGCAGTAAGAATGAAAAACTGTTTTTT. Translated, it gives CSVEGGSKNEKLFF. Combining the CDR3 with reference TRBV29-1 and TRBJ1-4 gives the whole variable domain SAVISQKPSRDICQRGTSLTIQCQVDSQVTMMFWYRQQPGQSLTLIATANQGSEATYESGFVIDKFPISRPNLTFSTLTVSNMSPEDSSIYLCSVEGGSKNEKLFFGSGTQLSVL.